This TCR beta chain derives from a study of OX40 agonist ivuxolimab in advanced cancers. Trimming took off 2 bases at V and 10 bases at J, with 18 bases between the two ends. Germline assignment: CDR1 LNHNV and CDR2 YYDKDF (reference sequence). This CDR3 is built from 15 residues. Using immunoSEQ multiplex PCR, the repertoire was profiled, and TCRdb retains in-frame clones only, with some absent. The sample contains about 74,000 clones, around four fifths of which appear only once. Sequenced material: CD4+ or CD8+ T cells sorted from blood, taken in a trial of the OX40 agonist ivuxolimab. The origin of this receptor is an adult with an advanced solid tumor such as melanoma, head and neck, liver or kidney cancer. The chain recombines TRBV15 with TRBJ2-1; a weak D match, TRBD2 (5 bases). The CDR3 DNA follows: TGTGCCACCAGCAGATTGAGCGGTCAGACGGACGAGCAGTTCTTC. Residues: CATSRLSGQTDEQFF.